The clone carrying this T cell receptor (beta chain) showed up just a few times. Produced via immunoSEQ multiplex PCR; TCRdb's table is partial and in-frame only. This table has more than 65,000 clones, about nine tenths appearing once. The data were taken from a study of T cells after somatic rescue of genetic block. The CDR3 spans 15 residues. Trimming took 7 bases from V and 2 from J, leaving 14 bases between them. Germline CDR1 is LNHDA and CDR2 is SQIVND (reference sequence). This TCR came from a man younger than 45. The sequenced material came from peripheral blood mononuclear cells (PBMCs). This rearrangement joins TRBV19 to TRBJ2-2, with D perhaps TRBD1 (7 bases). The CDR3 reads CASTRGTANTGELFF. Written as DNA, the CDR3 is TGTGCCAGTACTCGCGGGACAGCAAACACCGGGGAGCTGTTTTTT.